This TCR beta chain was observed in a study of long-term antiretroviral therapy in people with HIV. The libraries were made with immunoSEQ v3.0 at survey level. Profiling relied on immunoSEQ multiplex PCR, and the TCRdb table lists in-frame clones only, not all of them. The sample holds around 20,000 clones, roughly 73% seen once. V lost 3 bases and J lost 3; bases outside the gene matches: 4. Germline loops: CDR1 SEHNR, CDR2 FQNEAQ (reference sequence). There are 14 residues in the CDR3. Material: unsorted PBMCs, obtained at the start of antiretroviral therapy, before treatment. The receptor comes from a woman between 40 and 55 years old with HIV. The chain recombines TRBV7-9 with TRBJ2-7; the match to TRBD1 covers 8 bases. CDR3 sequence: CASSFSGTGYEQYF. The CDR3 DNA follows: TGTGCCAGCAGCTTTTCCGGGACAGGCTACGAGCAGTACTTC.